This T cell receptor (beta chain) was recovered during a study of T cell repertoires in cytomegalovirus infection. About the research overall: Both a matching HLA type and CMV infection were indicated by public TCR beta signatures. General study findings and limits: The ex vivo response was dominated by HLA-C-restricted CMV-specific TCR beta clonotypes.

TCRdb re-analysed the reads in MiXCR, keeping a single row per CDR3 protein. The repertoire holds 680,000 or so distinct CDR3 sequences, with 35% to 40% as singletons. The CDR3 runs to 15 residues. Trimming at V came to 0 bases and at J to 2 bases, leaving 3 bases not matched to a gene. CDR1 is SGHRS, CDR2 YFSETQ, per germline. Turning to this clonotype: Its antigen is still unknown.

The chain is built from TRBV5-1 and TRBJ1-2; 8 bases map to TRBD1. Sequenced: PBMCs. This clonotype was obtained from a human donor in good health (CMV status not recorded). Some clones in this sample may be carry-over from other donors' samples. The CDR3 is CASSLGSGGNYGYTF. The CDR3 DNA reads as TGCGCCAGCAGCTTGGGGTCAGGGGGCAACTATGGCTACACCTTC.